This TCR beta chain was captured by sequencing in a study of synovial regulatory T cells in juvenile arthritis. Sequencing was performed with immunoSEQ multiplex PCR; in TCRdb, only in-frame clones are kept and a portion is missing. The sample table includes about 10,000 clones. Germline loops: CDR1 LNHDA, CDR2 SQIVND (reference sequence). CDR3 length: 13 amino acids. The nucleotide record is missing. The sequence came from a donor younger than 30 with juvenile idiopathic arthritis. Sequencing was performed on Treg cells from blood. Subset: remaining (HLA-DR-negative) circulating blood Treg cells. The J gene is TRBJ1-2, the V gene TRBV19; the TCRdb call, TRBD1, lacks DNA for checking. CDR3 protein: CASSRTGDYGYTF. Drawing the rest from reference TRBV19 and TRBJ1-2, the complete variable domain is DGGITQSPKYLFRKEGQNVTLSCEQNLNHDAMYWYRQDPGQGLRLIYYSQIVNDFQKGDIAEGYSVSREKKESFPLTVTSAQKNPTAFYLCASSRTGDYGYTFGSGTRLTVV.